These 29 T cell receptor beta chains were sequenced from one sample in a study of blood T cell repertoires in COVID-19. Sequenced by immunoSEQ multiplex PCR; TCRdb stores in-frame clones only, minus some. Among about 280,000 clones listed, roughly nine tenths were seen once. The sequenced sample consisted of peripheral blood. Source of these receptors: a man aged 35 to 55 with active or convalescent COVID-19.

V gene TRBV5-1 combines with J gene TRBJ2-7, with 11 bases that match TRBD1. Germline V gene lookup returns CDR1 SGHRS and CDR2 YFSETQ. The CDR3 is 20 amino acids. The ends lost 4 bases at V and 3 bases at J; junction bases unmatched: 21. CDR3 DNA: TGCGCCAGCAGCCCCCAACCTCCCCCCTTGGACAGGGGGCGCTTCTACGAGCAGTACTTC. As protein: CASSPQPPPLDRGRFYEQYF.

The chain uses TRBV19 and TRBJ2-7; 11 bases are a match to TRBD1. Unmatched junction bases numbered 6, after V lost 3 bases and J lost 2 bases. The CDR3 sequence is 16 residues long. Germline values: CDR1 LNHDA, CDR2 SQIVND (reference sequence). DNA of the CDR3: TGTGCCAGTAGTATGAAGGGGGACAGGGGGACCTACGAGCAGTACTTC. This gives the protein CASSMKGDRGTYEQYF.

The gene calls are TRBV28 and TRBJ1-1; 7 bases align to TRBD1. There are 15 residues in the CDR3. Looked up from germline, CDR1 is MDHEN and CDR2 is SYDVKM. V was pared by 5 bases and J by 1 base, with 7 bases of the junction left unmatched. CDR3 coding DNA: TGTGCCAGCAGTCCCTACAGGGGAAAGAACACTGAAGCTTTCTTT. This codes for CASSPYRGKNTEAFF.

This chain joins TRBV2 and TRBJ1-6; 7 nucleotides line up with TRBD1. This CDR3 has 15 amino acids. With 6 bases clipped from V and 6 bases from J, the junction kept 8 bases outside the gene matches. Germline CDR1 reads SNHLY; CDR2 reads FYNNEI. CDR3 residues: CASRRDSTSNSPLHF. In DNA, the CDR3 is TGTGCCAGCAGAAGGGACAGTACCTCTAATTCACCCCTCCACTTT. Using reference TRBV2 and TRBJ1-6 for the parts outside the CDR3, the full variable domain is EPEVTQTPSHQVTQMGQEVILRCVPISNHLYFYWYRQILGQKVEFLVSFYNNEISEKSEIFDDQFSVERPDGSNFTLKIRSTKLEDSAMYFCASRRDSTSNSPLHFGNGTRLTVT.

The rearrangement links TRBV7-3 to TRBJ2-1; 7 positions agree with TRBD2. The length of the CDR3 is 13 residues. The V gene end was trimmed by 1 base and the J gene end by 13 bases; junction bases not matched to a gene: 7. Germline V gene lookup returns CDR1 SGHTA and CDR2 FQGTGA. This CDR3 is CASSLKTAGEQFF. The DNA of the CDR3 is TGTGCCAGCAGCTTAAAGACGGCGGGAGAACAGTTCTTC.

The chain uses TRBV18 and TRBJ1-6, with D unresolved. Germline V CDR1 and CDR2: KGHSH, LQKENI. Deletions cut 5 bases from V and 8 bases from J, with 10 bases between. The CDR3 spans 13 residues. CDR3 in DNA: TGTGCCAGCTCATCAATTCGGGATTCACCCCTCCACTTT. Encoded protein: CASSSIRDSPLHF.

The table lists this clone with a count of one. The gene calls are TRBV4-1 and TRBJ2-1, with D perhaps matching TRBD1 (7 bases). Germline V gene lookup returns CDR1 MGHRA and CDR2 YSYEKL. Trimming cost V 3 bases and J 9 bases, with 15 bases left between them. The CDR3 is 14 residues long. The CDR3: CASSQRQGLIEQFF. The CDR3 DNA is TGCGCCAGCAGCCAGAGACAGGGACTTATTGAGCAGTTCTTC.

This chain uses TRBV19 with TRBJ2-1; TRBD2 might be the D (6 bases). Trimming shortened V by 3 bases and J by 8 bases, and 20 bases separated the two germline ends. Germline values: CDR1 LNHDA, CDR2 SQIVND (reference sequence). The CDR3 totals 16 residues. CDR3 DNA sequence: TGTGCCAGTAGTATCGGGCTGCGGGACCCACAATATGAGCAGTTCTTC. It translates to CASSIGLRDPQYEQFF.

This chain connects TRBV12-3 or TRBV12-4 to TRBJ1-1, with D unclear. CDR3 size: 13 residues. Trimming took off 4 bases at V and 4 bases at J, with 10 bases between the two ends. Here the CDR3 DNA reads TGTGCCAGCAGTTCATCATCGGGCACTGAAGCTTTCTTT. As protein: CASSSSSGTEAFF.

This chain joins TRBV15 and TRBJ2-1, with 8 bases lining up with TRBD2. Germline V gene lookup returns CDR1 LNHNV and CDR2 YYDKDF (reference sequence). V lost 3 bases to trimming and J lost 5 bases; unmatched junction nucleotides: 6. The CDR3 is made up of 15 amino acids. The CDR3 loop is CATSRGGRSNNEQFF. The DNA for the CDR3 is TGTGCCACCAGCAGGGGCGGGAGGTCAAACAATGAGCAGTTCTTC.

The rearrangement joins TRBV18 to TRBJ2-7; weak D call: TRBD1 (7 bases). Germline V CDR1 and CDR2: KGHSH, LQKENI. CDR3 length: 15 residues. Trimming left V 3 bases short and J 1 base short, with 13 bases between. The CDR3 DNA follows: TGTGCCAGCTCACCTAGGCGGGACAGTTCCTACGAGCAGTACTTC. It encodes CASSPRRDSSYEQYF.

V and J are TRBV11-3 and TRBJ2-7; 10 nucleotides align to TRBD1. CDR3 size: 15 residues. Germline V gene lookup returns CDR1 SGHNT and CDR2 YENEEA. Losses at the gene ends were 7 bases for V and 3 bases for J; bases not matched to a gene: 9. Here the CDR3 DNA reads TGTGCCAGCAACCTACCGGGACAGGGGCTCTACGAGCAGTACTTC. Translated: CASNLPGQGLYEQYF.

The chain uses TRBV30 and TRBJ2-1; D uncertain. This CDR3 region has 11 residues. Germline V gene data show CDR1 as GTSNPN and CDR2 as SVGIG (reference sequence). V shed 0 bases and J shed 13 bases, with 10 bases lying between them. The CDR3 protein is CAWSVATAQFF. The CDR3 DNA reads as TGTGCCTGGAGTGTAGCTACAGCACAGTTCTTC.

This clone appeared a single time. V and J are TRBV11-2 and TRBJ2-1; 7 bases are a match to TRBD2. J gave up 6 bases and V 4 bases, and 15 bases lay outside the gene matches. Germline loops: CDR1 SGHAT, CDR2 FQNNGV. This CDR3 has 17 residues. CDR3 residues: CASSSAEGGSSSNEQFF. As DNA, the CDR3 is TGTGCCAGCAGCTCAGCTGAGGGCGGGAGCTCATCCAATGAGCAGTTCTTC.

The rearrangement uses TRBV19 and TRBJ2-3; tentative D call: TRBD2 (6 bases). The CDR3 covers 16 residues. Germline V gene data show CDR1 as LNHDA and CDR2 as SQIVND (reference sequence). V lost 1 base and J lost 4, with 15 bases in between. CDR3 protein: CASSIGVGSRADTQYF. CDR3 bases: TGTGCCAGTAGTATAGGAGTCGGGAGTCGGGCAGATACGCAGTATTTT.

In DNA, the CDR3 is TGTGCCAGCAGCCACGGACAGGGTATTGGCGAGCAGTACTTC. Its translation: CASSHGQGIGEQYF. V and J are TRBV11-2 and TRBJ2-7, with TRBD1 matching 8 bases. V was pared by 5 bases and J by 6 bases, with 9 bases of the junction left unmatched. The CDR3 spans 14 residues. Germline CDR1 reads SGHAT; CDR2 reads FQNNGV.

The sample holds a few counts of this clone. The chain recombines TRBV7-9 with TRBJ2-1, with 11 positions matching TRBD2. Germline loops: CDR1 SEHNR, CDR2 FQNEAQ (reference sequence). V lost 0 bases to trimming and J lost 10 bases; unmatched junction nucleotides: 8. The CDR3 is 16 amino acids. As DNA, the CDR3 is TGTGCCAGCAGCTTAGCGCTATCTAGCGGGGGGATGGAGCAGTTCTTC. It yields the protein CASSLALSSGGMEQFF. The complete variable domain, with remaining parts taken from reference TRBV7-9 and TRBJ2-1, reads DTGVSQNPRHKITKRGQNVTFRCDPISEHNRLYWYRQTLGQGPEFLTYFQNEAQLEKSRLLSDRFSAERPKGSFSTLEIQRTEQGDSAMYLCASSLALSSGGMEQFFGPGTRLTVL.

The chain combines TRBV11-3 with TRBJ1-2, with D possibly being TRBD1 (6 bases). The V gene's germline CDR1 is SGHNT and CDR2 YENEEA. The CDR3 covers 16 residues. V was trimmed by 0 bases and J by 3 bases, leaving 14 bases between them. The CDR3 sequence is CASSLDPAGQHYGYTF. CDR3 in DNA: TGTGCCAGCAGCTTAGACCCCGCCGGACAGCACTATGGCTACACCTTC.

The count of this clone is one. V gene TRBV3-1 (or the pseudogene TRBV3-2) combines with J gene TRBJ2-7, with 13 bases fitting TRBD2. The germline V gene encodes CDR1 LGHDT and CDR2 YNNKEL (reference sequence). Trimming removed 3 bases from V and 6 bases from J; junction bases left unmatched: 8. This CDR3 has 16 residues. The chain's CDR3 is CASSQLGLAGESEQYF. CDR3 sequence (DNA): TGTGCCAGCAGCCAGCTCGGACTAGCGGGAGAATCCGAGCAGTACTTC.

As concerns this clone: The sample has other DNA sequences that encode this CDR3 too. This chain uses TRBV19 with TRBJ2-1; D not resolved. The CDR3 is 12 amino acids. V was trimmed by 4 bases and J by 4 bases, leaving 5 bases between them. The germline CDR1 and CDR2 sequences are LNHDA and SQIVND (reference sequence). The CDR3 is CASSTLYNEQFF. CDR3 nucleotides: TGTGCCAGTAGTACACTATACAATGAGCAGTTCTTC.

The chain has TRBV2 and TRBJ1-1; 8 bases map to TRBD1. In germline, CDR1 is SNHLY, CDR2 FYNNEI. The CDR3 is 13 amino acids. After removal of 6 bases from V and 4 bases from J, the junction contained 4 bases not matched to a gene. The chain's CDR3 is CASRTTGGTEAFF. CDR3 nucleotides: TGTGCCAGCAGAACCACAGGGGGCACTGAAGCTTTCTTT.

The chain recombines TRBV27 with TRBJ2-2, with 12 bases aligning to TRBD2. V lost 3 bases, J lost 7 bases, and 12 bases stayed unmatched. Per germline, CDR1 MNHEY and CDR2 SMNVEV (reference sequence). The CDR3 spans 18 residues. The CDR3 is CASSFWLAGGPGVGELFF. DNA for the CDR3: TGTGCCAGCAGTTTTTGGCTAGCGGGAGGGCCCGGGGTCGGGGAGCTGTTTTTT.

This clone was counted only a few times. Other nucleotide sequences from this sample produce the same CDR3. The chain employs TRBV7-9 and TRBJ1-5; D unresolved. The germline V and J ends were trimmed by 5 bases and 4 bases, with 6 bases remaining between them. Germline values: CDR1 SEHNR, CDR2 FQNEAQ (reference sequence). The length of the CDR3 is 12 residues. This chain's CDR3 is CASSPVNQPQHF. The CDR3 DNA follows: TGTGCCAGCAGCCCGGTTAATCAGCCCCAGCATTTT.

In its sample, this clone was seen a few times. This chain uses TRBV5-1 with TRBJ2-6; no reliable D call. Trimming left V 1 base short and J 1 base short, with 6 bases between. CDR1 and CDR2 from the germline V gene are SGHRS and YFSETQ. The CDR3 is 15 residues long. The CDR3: CASSLQRSGANVLTF. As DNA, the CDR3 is TGCGCCAGCAGCTTGCAACGGTCTGGGGCCAACGTCCTGACTTTC.

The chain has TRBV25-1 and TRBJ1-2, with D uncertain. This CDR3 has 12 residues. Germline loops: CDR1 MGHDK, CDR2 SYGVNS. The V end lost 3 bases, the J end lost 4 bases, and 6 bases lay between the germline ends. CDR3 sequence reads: CASSDRSYGYTF. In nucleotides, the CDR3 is TGTGCCAGCAGTGACCGTTCCTATGGCTACACCTTC.

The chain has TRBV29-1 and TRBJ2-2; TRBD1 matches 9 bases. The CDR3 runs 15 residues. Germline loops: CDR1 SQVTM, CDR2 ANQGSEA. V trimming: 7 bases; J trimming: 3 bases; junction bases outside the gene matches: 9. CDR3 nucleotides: TGCAGCGCGGACCCGGGACAGGGTGACACCGGGGAGCTGTTTTTT. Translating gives CSADPGQGDTGELFF.

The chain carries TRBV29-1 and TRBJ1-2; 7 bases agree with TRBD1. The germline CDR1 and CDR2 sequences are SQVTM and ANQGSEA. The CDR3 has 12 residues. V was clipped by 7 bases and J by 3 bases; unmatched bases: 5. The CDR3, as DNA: TGCAGCGGGAGGACAGGCTACTATGGCTACACCTTC. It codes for CSGRTGYYGYTF.

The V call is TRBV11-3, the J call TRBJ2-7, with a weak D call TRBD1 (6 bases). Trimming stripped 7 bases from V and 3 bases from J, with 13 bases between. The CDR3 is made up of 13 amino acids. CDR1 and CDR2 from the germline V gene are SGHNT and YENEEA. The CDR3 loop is CASTRDTDYEQYF. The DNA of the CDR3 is TGTGCCAGCACCCGGGACACCGACTACGAGCAGTACTTC.

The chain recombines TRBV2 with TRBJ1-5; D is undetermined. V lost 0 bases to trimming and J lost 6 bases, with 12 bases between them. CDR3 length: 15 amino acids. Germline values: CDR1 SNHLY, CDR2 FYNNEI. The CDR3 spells CASSEALLAGQPQHF. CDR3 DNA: TGTGCCAGCAGTGAAGCGCTTCTAGCGGGTCAGCCCCAGCATTTT.